This is a list of T cell receptor beta chains from one sample in a study of tumor-infiltrating lymphocytes in primary liver carcinoma. TCRdb used MiXCR to reprocess the multiplex PCR reads, holding one entry per CDR3 protein. The sample consists of 150,000 to 200,000 distinct CDR3 sequences, 65% of them appearing once. The specimen sequenced was peripheral blood. These receptors all come from a woman aged 60-70 years with primary liver carcinoma and hepatitis B virus infection. Each CDR3 is given with its conserved first and last residue. The D gene is left open where the match is weak. A clone size is listed for some rows: how often the clone was seen (once, few, many), or a class if it is expanded.

d_gene,v_gene,abundance,j_gene,CDR3nt,CDR3aa
NA,TRBV4-1,many,TRBJ1-1,TGCGCCAGCAGCCAAGATAAGTACAGGATGAACACTGAAGCTTTCTTT,CASSQDKYRMNTEAFF
TRBD2,TRBV11-2,NA,TRBJ2-1,TGTGCCAGCAGCCTCCTAGCGGGAGGAGGGAAGGGGAGGCAGTTCTTC,CASSLLAGGGKGRQFF
NA,TRBV4-1,many,TRBJ2-1,TGCGCCAGCAGCCACGCGTATTTAGGCGAGCAGTTCTTC,CASSHAYLGEQFF
NA,TRBV28,NA,TRBJ2-1,TGTGCCAGCTGGAACCAACAGTACAATGAGAAGTTCTTC,CASWNQQYNEKFF
NA,TRBV11-2,NA,TRBJ1-5,TGTGCCGGCAGCTTTGGCGAGGGGAGGGCACAGCCCCAGCAGTTT,CAGSFGEGRAQPQQF
NA,TRBV7-8,many,TRBJ2-6,TGTGCCAGCAGCTTAGCGATCCTCTCTGGGGCCAACGTCCTGACTTTC,CASSLAILSGANVLTF
TRBD1,TRBV10-3,NA,TRBJ1-2,TGTGCCATCAGTCCACAGGGGGGGGAGTATGACTACACCTTC,CAISPQGGEYDYTF
NA,TRBV5-6,few,TRBJ1-3,TGTGCCAGCAGCTTGCTTGGAAACACCATATATTTT,CASSLLGNTIYF
NA,TRBV10-3,many,TRBJ2-1,TGTGCCATCAGTGATGGGTCCTACAATGAGCAGTTCTTC,CAISDGSYNEQFF
NA,TRBV29-1,NA,TRBJ2-7,TGCAGCGTTGTCCGGACGTCCGCCTACGAGCAGTACTTC,CSVVRTSAYEQYF
TRBD1,TRBV10-3,few,TRBJ1-4,TGTGCCATCAGGCCGGGACAGGGCTCCGAAGCTAATGAAAAACTGTTTTTT,CAIRPGQGSEANEKLFF
NA,TRBV6-6,NA,TRBJ1-1,TGTGCCAGCAGATACTCGAGGGGAGGGAGAAGGGCCACTGAAACTTTCTTT,CASRYSRGGRRATETFF
NA,TRBV11-1,NA,TRBJ2-2,TGTGCCACCAAACCCTGTGGGTCGAATACCGGGGAGCTGTGTTTT,CATKPCGSNTGELCF
NA,TRBV11-2,few,TRBJ2-5,TGTGCCAGCAGCTTAGTGTCCCGGGCGCCCCAAGAGACGCAGTACTTC,CASSLVSRAPQETQYF
NA,TRBV13,many,TRBJ2-2,TGTGCCAGCACCAGCAACGGGGCTGCTGGCACCGGGGAGCTGTTTTTT,CASTSNGAAGTGELFF
TRBD2,TRBV6-5,few,TRBJ2-2,TGTGCCAGCAGTTACGCTCAGACTAGCGGGAACACCGGGGAGCTGTTATTT,CASSYAQTSGNTGELLF
NA,TRBV14,NA,TRBJ1-2,TGTGCCAGCAGCCAAGACGGAACAGCCAACAATGGCTACACCTTC,CASSQDGTANNGYTF
NA,TRBV11-2,NA,TRBJ1-1,TGTGTCAGCAGCTTAGCACAGAGGGCCACTGAAGCTTTCTTT,CVSSLAQRATEAFF
NA,TRBV5-6,many,TRBJ1-4,TGTGCCAGCAGCCTGGACAGACCGTCGGATGAAAAACTGTTTTTT,CASSLDRPSDEKLFF
NA,TRBV4-3,NA,TRBJ2-1,TGCGTCAGCAGCCAAGGGACCAATTTCGACGAGCAGTTCTTC,CVSSQGTNFDEQFF
NA,TRBV18,NA,TRBJ1-2,TGTGCCAGCTCGCCAAACGGGGTTGGCTATGGCTACACCTTC,CASSPNGVGYGYTF
NA,TRBV11-2,NA,TRBJ2-7,TGTGCCAGCAACTCCAGAGTTTGGGAGCAGTACTTC,CASNSRVWEQYF
TRBD1,TRBV29-1,medium-sized,TRBJ2-1,TGCAGCGTTGAGGGGGACAGGAACAATGAGCAGTTCTTC,CSVEGDRNNEQFF
TRBD1,TRBV29-1,many,TRBJ2-7,TGCAGCGCTCCCAGACAGGGGAGCTACGAGCAGTACTTC,CSAPRQGSYEQYF
TRBD1,TRBV5-4,few,TRBJ2-1,TGTGCCAGCAGCCTAACCCCCGGGACAGGGGCATACAATGAGCAGTTCTTC,CASSLTPGTGAYNEQFF
NA,TRBV5-1,NA,TRBJ2-3,TGCGCCAGCAGCTTGGCCGGTCACCCCGGGGCAGATACGCAGTATTTT,CASSLAGHPGADTQYF
NA,TRBV23-1,NA,TRBJ2-2,TGCGCCAGCAGTTGGCGACAGTACAAGGACACCGGGGAGCTGTTTTTT,CASSWRQYKDTGELFF
NA,TRBV7-8,NA,TRBJ2-1,TGTGCCAGCAGCTTAGGGGACCATGAGCAGTTCTTC,CASSLGDHEQFF
NA,TRBV7-8,NA,TRBJ2-1,TGTGCCAGCAGCCACGCGGCGCTCTCCTACAATGAGCAGTTCTTC,CASSHAALSYNEQFF
NA,TRBV7-9,few,TRBJ2-2,TGTGCCAGCGACCCCGGGAAAGGGGAGCTGTTTTTT,CASDPGKGELFF
NA,TRBV5-1,NA,TRBJ2-5,TGCGCCAGCAGCTTGGGGGCTGGACAAGAGACCCAGTACTTC,CASSLGAGQETQYF
NA,TRBV10-2,many,TRBJ2-2,TGCGCCAGCAGTGAGCACCGGGACATGAACACCGGGGAGCTGTTTTTT,CASSEHRDMNTGELFF
NA,TRBV7-9,NA,TRBJ2-7,TGTGCCAGCATCCTTTCCTACGAGCAGTACTTC,CASILSYEQYF
NA,TRBV5-6,NA,TRBJ1-5,TGTGCCAGCAGCATAGAAGGGTGGGGTATGCACCAGCATTTT,CASSIEGWGMHQHF
NA,TRBV11-2,NA,TRBJ2-7,TGTGCCAGCAGCTTAGATTGGGTCAGTCTAGGTCCCTACGAGCAGTACTTC,CASSLDWVSLGPYEQYF
TRBD2,TRBV14,NA,TRBJ2-1,TGTGCCAGCAGCACTTACGGGACTAACTCCTACAATGAGCAGTTCTTC,CASSTYGTNSYNEQFF
NA,TRBV28,few,TRBJ2-3,TGTGCCAGCAGTCTAGGACGGCAGGGGCGACTACTCACAGATACGCAGTATTTT,CASSLGRQGRLLTDTQYF
NA,TRBV6-1,many,TRBJ2-7,TGTGCCAGCAGTGAGCCGGGGGGCCCCTACGAGCAGTACTTC,CASSEPGGPYEQYF
TRBD2,TRBV12-5,many,TRBJ2-1,TGTGCTAGTGGTCTCACCCTGACTAGCGGGAGGCCCTACAATGAGCAGTTCTTC,CASGLTLTSGRPYNEQFF
TRBD2,TRBV7-8,NA,TRBJ2-7,TGTGCCAGCAGCCTTCAGACTAGCGGAGCATACGAGCAGTACTTC,CASSLQTSGAYEQYF
NA,TRBV11-2,NA,TRBJ1-2,TGTGCCAGCAGCCCAGACATCTCCTACTGTGGCTACACCTTC,CASSPDISYCGYTF
NA,TRBV12-3/TRBV12-4,NA,TRBJ2-1,TGTGCCAGCAGTTTTATGCGACGGGTCAATGAGCAGTTCTTC,CASSFMRRVNEQFF
TRBD1,TRBV2,few,TRBJ2-1,TGTGCCAGCAGGTTCGAACAGGGGACCGAGCAGTTCTTC,CASRFEQGTEQFF
NA,TRBV11-2,NA,TRBJ2-3,TGTGCCTGCAGCTTAGCGATGGGGGCCACAGATACTCAGTATTTT,CACSLAMGATDTQYF
TRBD2,TRBV6-1,many,TRBJ2-7,TGTGCCAGCAGAGCCGGGACTAGTAACGAGCAGTACTTC,CASRAGTSNEQYF
NA,TRBV19,few,TRBJ2-3,TGTGCCAGTAACAGGGACTACGACCACCCAGATACGCAGTATTTT,CASNRDYDHPDTQYF
NA,TRBV11-1,NA,TRBJ2-7,TGTGCCGGCAGCGTCAACAGGGATTACGAGCAGTATTTC,CAGSVNRDYEQYF
TRBD2,TRBV20-1,NA,TRBJ2-7,TGCAGTGCTAGAGATTTTACGGGAGGGCCGTACGAGCAGTACTTC,CSARDFTGGPYEQYF
TRBD1,TRBV6-1,NA,TRBJ2-7,TGTGCCAGCAGCGAGACAGGGAGCTGGAAGCAGTACTTC,CASSETGSWKQYF
NA,TRBV11-3,NA,TRBJ2-5,TGTGCCAGCAGCTTCCATGGCCACCAAGAGACCCAGTACTTC,CASSFHGHQETQYF
TRBD2,TRBV5-4,NA,TRBJ2-7,TGTGCCATCAGCCCACCGGGAAGCGGGAGGGCGTACGAGCAGTACTTC,CAISPPGSGRAYEQYF
NA,TRBV5-1,NA,TRBJ1-2,TGCGCCAGCAGCCCCTTCCTGGGGGGCACCTATGGCTACACCTTC,CASSPFLGGTYGYTF
NA,TRBV11-2,few,TRBJ2-7,TGTGCCAGCAGCTTAACCGACGGAGTCTACGAGCAGTACTTC,CASSLTDGVYEQYF
NA,TRBV28,NA,TRBJ1-2,TGTGCCAGCAGTTTGGGAGGGGCAGGGACCAACTATGGCTACACCTTC,CASSLGGAGTNYGYTF
TRBD2,TRBV6-5,NA,TRBJ2-3,TGCGTAAGCAGTTACTCCCCGCTAGCGGGACACACAGATACGCAGTATTTT,CVSSYSPLAGHTDTQYF
TRBD1,TRBV29-1,many,TRBJ2-7,TGCAGCGTTGAGGCGACAGGGTACGGGCAGTACTTC,CSVEATGYGQYF